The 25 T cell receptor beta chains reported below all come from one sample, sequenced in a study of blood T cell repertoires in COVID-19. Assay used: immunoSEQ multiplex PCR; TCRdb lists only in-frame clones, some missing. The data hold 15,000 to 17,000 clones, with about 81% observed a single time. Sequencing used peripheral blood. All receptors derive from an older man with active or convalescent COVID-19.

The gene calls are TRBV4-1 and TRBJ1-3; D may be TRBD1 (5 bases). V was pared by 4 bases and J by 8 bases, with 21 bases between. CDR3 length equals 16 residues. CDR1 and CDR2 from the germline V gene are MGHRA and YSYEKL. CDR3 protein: CASSPKIWTPGDTIYF. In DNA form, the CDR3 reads TGCGCCAGCAGCCCCAAGATCTGGACACCTGGCGACACCATATATTTT.

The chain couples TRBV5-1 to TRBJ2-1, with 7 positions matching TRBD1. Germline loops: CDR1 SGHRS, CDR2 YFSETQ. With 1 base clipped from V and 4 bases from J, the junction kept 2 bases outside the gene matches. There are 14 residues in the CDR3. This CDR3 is CASSLRQGYNEQFF. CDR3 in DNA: TGCGCCAGCAGCTTGCGACAGGGATACAATGAGCAGTTCTTC.

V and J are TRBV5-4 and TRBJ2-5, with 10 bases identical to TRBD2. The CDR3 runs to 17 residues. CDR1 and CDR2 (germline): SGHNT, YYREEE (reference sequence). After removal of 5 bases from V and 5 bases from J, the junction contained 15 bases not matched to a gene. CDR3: CASSTAEVAGGRETQYF. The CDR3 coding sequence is TGTGCCAGCAGTACTGCAGAGGTAGCGGGGGGCCGGGAGACCCAGTACTTC.

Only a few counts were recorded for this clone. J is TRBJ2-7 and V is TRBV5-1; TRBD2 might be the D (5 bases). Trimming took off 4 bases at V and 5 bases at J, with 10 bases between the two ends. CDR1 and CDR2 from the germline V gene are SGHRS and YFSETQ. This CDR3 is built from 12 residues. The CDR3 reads CASSAGWDEQYF. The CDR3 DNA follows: TGCGCCAGCAGCGCGGGTTGGGACGAGCAGTACTTC.

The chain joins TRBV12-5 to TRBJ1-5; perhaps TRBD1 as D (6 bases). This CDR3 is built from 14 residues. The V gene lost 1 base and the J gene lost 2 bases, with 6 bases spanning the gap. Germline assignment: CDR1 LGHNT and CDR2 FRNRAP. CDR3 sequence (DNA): TGTGCTAGTGGTTTGGGACAGGGCAATCAGCCCCAGCATTTT. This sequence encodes CASGLGQGNQPQHF.

As DNA, the CDR3 is TGTGCCAGTAGTACGGGACTAGGGCAAAACACCGGGGAGCTGTTTTTT. Encoded protein: CASSTGLGQNTGELFF. The V and J genes are TRBV19 and TRBJ2-2; 8 nucleotides align to TRBD2. The CDR3 covers 16 residues. The V gene end was trimmed by 4 bases and the J gene end by 2 bases; junction bases not matched to a gene: 6. In germline, CDR1 is LNHDA, CDR2 SQIVND (reference sequence). Based on the CDR3 plus reference TRBV19 and TRBJ2-2, the full variable domain is DGGITQSPKYLFRKEGQNVTLSCEQNLNHDAMYWYRQDPGQGLRLIYYSQIVNDFQKGDIAEGYSVSREKKESFPLTVTSAQKNPTAFYLCASSTGLGQNTGELFFGEGSRLTVL.

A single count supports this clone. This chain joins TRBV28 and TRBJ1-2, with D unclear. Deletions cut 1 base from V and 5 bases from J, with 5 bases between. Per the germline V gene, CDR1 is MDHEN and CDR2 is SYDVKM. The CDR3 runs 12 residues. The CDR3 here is CASSLSQYGYTF. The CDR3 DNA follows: TGTGCCAGCAGTTTATCCCAGTATGGCTACACCTTC.

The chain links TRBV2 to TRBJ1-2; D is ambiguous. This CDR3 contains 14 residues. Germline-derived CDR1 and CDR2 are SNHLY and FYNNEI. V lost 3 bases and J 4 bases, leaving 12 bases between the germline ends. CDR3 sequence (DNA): TGTGCCAGCAGTGATCCCGGAGCACGCTATGGCTACACCTTC. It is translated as CASSDPGARYGYTF.

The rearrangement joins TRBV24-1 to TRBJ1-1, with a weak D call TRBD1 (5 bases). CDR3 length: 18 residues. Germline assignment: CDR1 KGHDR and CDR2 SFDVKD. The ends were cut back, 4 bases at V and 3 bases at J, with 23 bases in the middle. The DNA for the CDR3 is TGTGCCACCAGTGACCCCAATTCGACAGACCTCAAAGACACTGAAGCTTTCTTT. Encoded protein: CATSDPNSTDLKDTEAFF.

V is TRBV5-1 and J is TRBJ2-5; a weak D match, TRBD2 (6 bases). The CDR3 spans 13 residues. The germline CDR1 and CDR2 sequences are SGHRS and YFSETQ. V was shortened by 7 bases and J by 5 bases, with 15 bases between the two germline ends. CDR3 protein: CASDWDSGETQYF. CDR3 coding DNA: TGCGCCAGCGACTGGGACTCTGGGGAGACCCAGTACTTC. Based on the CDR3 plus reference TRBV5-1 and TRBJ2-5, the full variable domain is KAGVTQTPRYLIKTRGQQVTLSCSPISGHRSVSWYQQTPGQGLQFLFEYFSETQRNKGNFPGRFSGRQFSNSRSEMNVSTLELGDSALYLCASDWDSGETQYFGPGTRLLVL.

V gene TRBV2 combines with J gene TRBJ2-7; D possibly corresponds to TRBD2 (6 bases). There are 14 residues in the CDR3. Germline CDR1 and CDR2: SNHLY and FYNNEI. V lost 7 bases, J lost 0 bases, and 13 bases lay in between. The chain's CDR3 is CASNPGAYSYEQYF. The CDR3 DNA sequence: TGTGCCAGCAATCCGGGAGCTTACTCCTACGAGCAGTACTTC.

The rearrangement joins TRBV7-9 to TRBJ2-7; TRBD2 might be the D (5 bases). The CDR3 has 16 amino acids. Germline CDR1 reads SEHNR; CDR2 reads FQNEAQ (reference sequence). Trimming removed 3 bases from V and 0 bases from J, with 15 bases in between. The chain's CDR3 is CASSFLNKRNSYEQYF. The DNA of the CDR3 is TGTGCCAGCAGCTTCCTCAACAAGCGGAACTCCTACGAGCAGTACTTC.

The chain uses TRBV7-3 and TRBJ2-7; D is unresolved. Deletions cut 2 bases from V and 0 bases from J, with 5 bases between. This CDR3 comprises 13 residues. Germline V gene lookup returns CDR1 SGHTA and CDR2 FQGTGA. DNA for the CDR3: TGTGCCAGCAGCTTATACAGCTCCTACGAGCAGTACTTC. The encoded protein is CASSLYSSYEQYF.

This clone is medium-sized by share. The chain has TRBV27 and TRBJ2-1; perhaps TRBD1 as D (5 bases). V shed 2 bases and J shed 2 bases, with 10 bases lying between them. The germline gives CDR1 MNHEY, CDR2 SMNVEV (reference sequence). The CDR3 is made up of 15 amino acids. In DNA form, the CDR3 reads TGTGCCAGCAGTTTAAAGGGGATTACCTACAATGAGCAGTTCTTC. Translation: CASSLKGITYNEQFF.

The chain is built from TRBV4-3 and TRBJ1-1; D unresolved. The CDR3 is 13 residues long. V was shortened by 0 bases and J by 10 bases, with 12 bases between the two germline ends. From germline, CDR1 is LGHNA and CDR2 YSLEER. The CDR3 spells CASSQEPRLSAFF. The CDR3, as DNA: TGCGCCAGCAGCCAAGAACCCCGACTCTCAGCTTTCTTT.

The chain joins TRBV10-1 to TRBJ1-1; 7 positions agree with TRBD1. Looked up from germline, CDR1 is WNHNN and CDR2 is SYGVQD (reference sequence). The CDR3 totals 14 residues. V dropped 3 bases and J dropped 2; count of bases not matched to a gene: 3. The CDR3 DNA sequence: TGCGCCAGCAGTGAAGGGACAGCTAACACTGAAGCTTTCTTT. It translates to CASSEGTANTEAFF.

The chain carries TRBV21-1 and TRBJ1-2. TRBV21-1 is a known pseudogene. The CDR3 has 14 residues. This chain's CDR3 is CASSKVAVNYGYTF. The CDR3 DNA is TGTGCCAGCAGCAAAGTGGCGGTTAACTATGGCTACACCTTC.

In DNA, the CDR3 is TGTGCCTCCAAGGGACAGGGAGGGACTGAAGCTTTCTTT. It yields the protein CASKGQGGTEAFF. The chain employs TRBV19 and TRBJ1-1; 9 bases match TRBD1. Germline CDR1 and CDR2: LNHDA and SQIVND (reference sequence). The CDR3 has 13 residues. The V segment lost 11 bases and the J segment 5 bases; nucleotides outside the gene matches: 9.

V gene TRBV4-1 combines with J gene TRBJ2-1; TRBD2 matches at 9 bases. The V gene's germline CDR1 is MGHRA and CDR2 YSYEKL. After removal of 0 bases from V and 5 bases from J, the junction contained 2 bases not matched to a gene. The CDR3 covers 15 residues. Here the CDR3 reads CASSQESSGDNEQFF. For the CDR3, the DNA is TGCGCCAGCAGCCAAGAGTCTAGCGGGGACAATGAGCAGTTCTTC.

The DNA for the CDR3 is TGTGCCAGCAGTTACTCCCGGGGGGGGACTGAAGCTTTCTTT. Translated, it gives CASSYSRGGTEAFF. This sequence joins TRBV6-5 and TRBJ1-1, with D perhaps TRBD1 (5 bases). The CDR3 sequence is 14 residues long. The germline V gene encodes CDR1 MNHEY and CDR2 SVGAGI. Trimming stripped 0 bases from V and 5 bases from J, with 10 bases between.

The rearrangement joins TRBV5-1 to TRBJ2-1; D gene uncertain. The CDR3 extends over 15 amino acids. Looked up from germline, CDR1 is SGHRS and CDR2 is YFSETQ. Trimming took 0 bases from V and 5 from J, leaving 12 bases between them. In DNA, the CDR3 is TGCGCCAGCAGCTTGGCCGGCCGGGTCCACAATGAGCAGTTCTTC. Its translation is CASSLAGRVHNEQFF.

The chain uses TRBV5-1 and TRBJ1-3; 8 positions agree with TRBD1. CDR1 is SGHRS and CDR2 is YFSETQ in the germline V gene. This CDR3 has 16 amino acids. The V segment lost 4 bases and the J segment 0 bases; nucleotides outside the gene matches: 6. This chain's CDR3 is CASSLQGQDSGNTIYF. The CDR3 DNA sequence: TGCGCCAGCAGCCTACAGGGACAGGACTCTGGAAACACCATATATTTT.

CDR3: CASSDSGGNTGELFF. Written as DNA, the CDR3 is TGTGCCAGCAGTGACTCCGGCGGTAACACCGGGGAGCTGTTTTTT. The chain recombines TRBV6-4 with TRBJ2-2; D gene ambiguous. V was clipped by 0 bases and J by 2 bases, with 7 bases between them. Germline assignment: CDR1 MRHNA and CDR2 SNTAGT. CDR3 size: 15 residues.

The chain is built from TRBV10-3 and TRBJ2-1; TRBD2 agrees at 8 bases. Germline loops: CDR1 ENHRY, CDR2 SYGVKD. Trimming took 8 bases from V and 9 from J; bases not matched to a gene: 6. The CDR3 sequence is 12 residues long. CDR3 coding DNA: TGTGCCATCGGCGGGACTAGTCTTGAGCAGTTCTTC. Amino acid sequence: CAIGGTSLEQFF.

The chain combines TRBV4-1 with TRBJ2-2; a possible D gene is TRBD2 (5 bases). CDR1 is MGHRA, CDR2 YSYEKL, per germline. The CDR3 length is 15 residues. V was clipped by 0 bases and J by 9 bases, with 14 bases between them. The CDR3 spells CASSQDRGSSRELFF. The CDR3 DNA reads TGCGCCAGCAGCCAAGATCGAGGGAGTAGCAGGGAGCTGTTTTTT.